The text below deals with one TCR beta chain. Its specificity is unknown. TCRdb keeps only in-frame clones here, not all; method: immunoSEQ multiplex PCR. The sample lists more than 95,000 clones; 88% were seen once. This CDR3 region has 15 residues. V was pared by 8 bases and J by 2 bases, with 17 bases between. Germline CDR1 MRHNA, CDR2 SNTAGT. These data belong to a study of T cell responses to AZD1222 COVID-19 vaccine. General study results and limits: At study baseline, merely six AZD1222 recipients were seropositive.

The chain is built from TRBV6-4 and TRBJ2-3; a possible D gene is TRBD2 (7 bases). The source material was peripheral blood, sampled on day 0 of AZD1222 vaccination. The TCR comes from an adult in good health. The CDR3 protein is CASQERGGNTDTQYF. CDR3 in DNA: TGTGCCAGCCAAGAGAGGGGGGGGAACACAGATACGCAGTATTTT.